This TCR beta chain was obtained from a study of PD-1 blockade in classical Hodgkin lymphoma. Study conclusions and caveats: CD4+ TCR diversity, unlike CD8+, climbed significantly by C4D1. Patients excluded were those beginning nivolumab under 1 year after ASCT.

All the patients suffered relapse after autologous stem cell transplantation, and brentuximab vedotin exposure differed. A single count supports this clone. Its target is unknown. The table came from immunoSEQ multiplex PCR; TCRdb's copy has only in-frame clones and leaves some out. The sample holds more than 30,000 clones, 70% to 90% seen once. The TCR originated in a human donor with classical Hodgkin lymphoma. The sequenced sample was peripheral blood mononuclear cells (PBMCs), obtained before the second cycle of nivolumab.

The chain's CDR3 is CASSGGGTGTSSSYNEQFF. CDR3 in DNA: TGTGCCAGCAGCGGGGGAGGGACAGGGACCTCCTCGTCCTACAATGAGCAGTTCTTC. The V gene is TRBV7-9, the J gene TRBJ2-1, with TRBD1 matching over 9 bases. CDR1 SEHNR and CDR2 FQNEAQ come from the germline V gene (reference sequence). The CDR3 consists of 19 residues. J lost 1 base, V lost 5 bases, and 15 bases had no gene match.